The 26 T cell receptor beta chains in this list originate from one sample, sequenced in a study of shared clonotypes between healthy human individuals. The data were produced by immunoSEQ multiplex PCR, yet TCRdb's version contains in-frame clones alone and is incomplete. The sample contains roughly 2.5 million clones, roughly 92% of which appear only once. Sequenced: naive CD4+ T cells sorted from blood. Subset defined: CD45RA+ positively selected. The receptors were sampled from a man aged 18 to 30 in good health.

This chain links TRBV10-1 with TRBJ2-1, with no clear D. Per the germline V gene, CDR1 is WNHNN and CDR2 is SYGVQD (reference sequence). Trimming took 0 bases from V and 7 from J, leaving 10 bases between them. This CDR3 has 14 residues. CDR3 residues: CASSESLMWNEQFF. The CDR3 DNA is TGCGCCAGCAGTGAGTCGTTGATGTGGAATGAGCAGTTCTTC.

The V and J genes are TRBV7-9 and TRBJ2-1; TRBD2 matches 10 bases. Germline CDR1 reads SEHNR; CDR2 reads FQNEAQ (reference sequence). J gave up 1 base and V 3 bases, and 3 bases lay outside the gene matches. CDR3 length: 16 residues. CDR3 DNA sequence: TGTGCCAGCAGCTTTAGCGGGAGGCCGTCCTACAATGAGCAGTTCTTC. Amino acids: CASSFSGRPSYNEQFF.

This clone was found once. V usage is TRBV27 and J usage is TRBJ2-2; D is uncertain. This CDR3 region has 15 residues. V was trimmed by 5 bases and J by 1 base, leaving 11 bases between them. Germline V gene lookup returns CDR1 MNHEY and CDR2 SMNVEV (reference sequence). CDR3: CASSPRTRNTGELFF. The DNA of the CDR3 is TGTGCCAGCAGTCCCAGGACCCGGAACACCGGGGAGCTGTTTTTT.

This clone was seen a single time. This sequence joins TRBV6-5 and TRBJ2-5, with 13 bases aligning to TRBD2. V lost 2 bases and J lost 4; bases outside the gene matches: 4. CDR1 MNHEY and CDR2 SVGAGI come from the germline V gene. This CDR3 comprises 16 residues. The CDR3 sequence: CASSYQGLAGRETQYF. Written as DNA, the CDR3 is TGTGCCAGCAGTTACCAGGGACTAGCGGGGCGAGAGACCCAGTACTTC.

The chain is built from TRBV18 and TRBJ2-2; 7 positions match TRBD1. CDR3 length equals 14 residues. V lost 0 bases, J lost 6 bases, and 1 base stayed unmatched. Germline V lookup: CDR1 KGHSH, CDR2 LQKENI. The CDR3 region has the DNA TGTGCCAGCTCACCACCGGACAGGCCCGGGGAGCTGTTTTTT. It encodes CASSPPDRPGELFF. The variable domain in full, with the rest retrieved from reference TRBV18 and TRBJ2-2, is NAGVMQNPRHLVRRRGQEARLRCSPMKGHSHVYWYRQLPEEGLKFMVYLQKENIIDESGMPKERFSAEFPKEGPSILRIQQVVRGDSAAYFCASSPPDRPGELFFGEGSRLTVL.

The V gene is TRBV5-6, the J gene TRBJ1-6, with 11 positions matching TRBD1. CDR1 SGHDT and CDR2 YYEEEE come from the germline V gene. This CDR3 is built from 16 residues. V trimming: 1 base; J trimming: 9 bases; junction bases outside the gene matches: 6. The CDR3 loop reads CASSLPRDRGSSPLHF. CDR3 DNA sequence: TGTGCCAGCAGCTTGCCTCGGGACAGGGGGTCTTCACCCCTCCACTTT.

V is TRBV20-1 and J is TRBJ2-5, with D possibly TRBD1 on 5 matching bases. The better agreement between TRBJ2-7 and the DNA end casts doubt on the J call. Germline lookup yields CDR1 DFQATT and CDR2 SNEGSKA (reference sequence). The CDR3 extends over 11 amino acids. The CDR3 coding sequence is TGCAGTGCTGCAGGGTTCTCCGAGCAGTACTTC. Residues: CSAAGFSEQYF.

The rearrangement joins TRBV10-2 to TRBJ2-7; either TRBD1 or TRBD2 may supply D (5 bases each). Trimming took 4 bases from V and 3 from J, leaving 7 bases between them. Germline V gene sequence: CDR1 WSHSY, CDR2 SAAADI. This CDR3 spans 12 amino acids. In DNA form, the CDR3 reads TGCGCCAGCAGTGGGGGGAACTACGAGCAGTACTTC. Its protein is CASSGGNYEQYF.

The sample holds a few counts of this clone. The rearrangement uses TRBV13 and TRBJ2-2; 8 nucleotides line up with TRBD2. V dropped 6 bases and J dropped 6; count of bases not matched to a gene: 3. Germline values: CDR1 PRHDT, CDR2 FYEKMQ (reference sequence). This CDR3 has 13 amino acids. The CDR3 loop is CASRGLVPGELFF. DNA of the CDR3: TGTGCCAGCAGGGGACTAGTCCCCGGGGAGCTGTTTTTT.

The genes are TRBV6-1 and TRBJ2-1; D might be TRBD1 (6 bases). The CDR3 contains 17 residues. The V and J ends lost 3 bases and 1 base respectively, with 16 bases between them. CDR1 and CDR2 from the germline V gene are MNHNS and SASEGT. The CDR3 DNA sequence: TGTGCCAGCAGTGACCCAGGGGACCCGGTATCCTACAATGAGCAGTTCTTC. It is translated as CASSDPGDPVSYNEQFF.

The chain employs TRBV19 and TRBJ1-6; D may be TRBD1 (6 bases). The CDR3 consists of 17 residues. Trimming removed 6 bases from V and 5 bases from J, with 20 bases in between. The V gene's germline CDR1 is LNHDA and CDR2 SQIVND (reference sequence). The CDR3 here is CASRRRGGLVNNSPLHF. The CDR3 DNA sequence: TGTGCCAGTAGACGGAGGGGGGGGCTGGTGAATAATTCACCCCTCCACTTT.

As to this clone: Other nucleotide sequences in the sample specify the same CDR3. The CDR3 sequence is CASSLQGGPGNTIYF. CDR3 nucleotide sequence: TGTGCCAGCAGCTTACAGGGGGGACCCGGAAACACCATATATTTT. The chain employs TRBV7-2 and TRBJ1-3; 7 positions match TRBD1. The CDR3 loop spans 15 amino acids. Germline V gene lookup returns CDR1 SGHTA and CDR2 FQGNSA. Trimming removed 2 bases from V and 4 bases from J; junction bases left unmatched: 5.

The chain combines TRBV5-6 with TRBJ2-1; D remains ambiguous. The germline CDR1 and CDR2 sequences are SGHDT and YYEEEE. V lost 0 bases and J lost 1, with 8 bases in between. CDR3 length: 15 amino acids. CDR3 protein: CASSLERISYNEQFF. The CDR3 DNA reads TGTGCCAGCAGCTTGGAAAGAATTTCCTACAATGAGCAGTTCTTC.

The V call is TRBV27, the J call TRBJ2-1; D possibly corresponds to TRBD2 (5 bases). The CDR3 extends over 15 amino acids. V gave up 5 bases and J gave up 1 base, with 12 bases separating them. Germline values: CDR1 MNHEY, CDR2 SMNVEV (reference sequence). The CDR3 loop is CASSRPPGSYNEQFF. CDR3 nucleotides: TGTGCCAGCAGTCGACCCCCGGGGTCCTACAATGAGCAGTTCTTC.

The rearrangement joins TRBV10-1 to TRBJ2-1; 14 bases agree with TRBD2. From germline, CDR1 is WNHNN and CDR2 SYGVQD (reference sequence). The trim removed 7 bases at V and 5 bases at J, leaving 10 bases unmatched. The CDR3 has 17 residues. The CDR3 protein is CASIKGTSGGYDNEQFF. DNA of the CDR3: TGCGCCAGCATTAAAGGGACTAGCGGGGGATATGACAATGAGCAGTTCTTC.

Written as DNA, the CDR3 is TGCGCCAGCAGCCAAGAAGTAGGGGACAGGGCGAAGCAGACCCAGTACTTC. Translation gives CASSQEVGDRAKQTQYF. V gene TRBV4-3 combines with J gene TRBJ2-5; 9 bases are a match to TRBD1. V shed 0 bases and J 6 bases; nucleotides not matched to a gene: 11. This CDR3 has 17 residues. The V gene's germline CDR1 is LGHNA and CDR2 YSLEER.

V gene TRBV11-2 combines with J gene TRBJ2-1, with D unclear. The CDR3 totals 16 residues. V was shortened by 5 bases and J by 8 bases, with 22 bases between the two germline ends. Looked up from germline, CDR1 is SGHAT and CDR2 is FQNNGV. The CDR3, as DNA: TGTGCCAGCAGCCCCATTAAGGCGACCTTCGGACATGAGCAGTTCTTC. Translation: CASSPIKATFGHEQFF.

With respect to this clone: In the same sample, other DNA sequences code for this CDR3. The rearrangement links TRBV11-2 to TRBJ1-2, with D unresolved. The CDR3 is made up of 14 amino acids. Trimming removed 3 bases at V and 2 bases at J, with 10 bases between. In germline, CDR1 is SGHAT, CDR2 FQNNGV. CDR3 amino acids: CASSFLDGNYGYTF. The CDR3, as DNA: TGTGCCAGCAGCTTTCTAGACGGGAACTATGGCTACACCTTC.

The chain has TRBV4-3 and TRBJ1-5; 7 positions match TRBD1. The CDR3 loop spans 15 amino acids. V trimming: 0 bases; J trimming: 6 bases; junction bases outside the gene matches: 5. CDR1 and CDR2 (germline): LGHNA, YSLEER. The CDR3 bases are TGCGCCAGCAGCCAAGATCAGGGGGTGGGTCAGCCCCAGCATTTT. It specifies CASSQDQGVGQPQHF.

V and J are TRBV10-1 and TRBJ1-2; TRBD1 might be the D (6 bases). Germline V CDR1 and CDR2: WNHNN, SYGVQD (reference sequence). CDR3 size: 13 residues. The ends were cut back, 4 bases at V and 2 bases at J, with 8 bases in the middle. The CDR3 sequence: CASSAGQNYGYTF. CDR3 coding DNA: TGCGCCAGCAGTGCCGGACAGAACTATGGCTACACCTTC.

The CDR3 region is CASSLGQSNNEQFF. The CDR3 region has the DNA TGTGCCAGCAGCTTGGGGCAGAGTAACAATGAGCAGTTCTTC. The J gene is TRBJ2-1, the V gene TRBV5-4; D gene ambiguous. The V gene's germline CDR1 is SGHNT and CDR2 YYREEE (reference sequence). This CDR3 region has 14 residues. Trimming removed 0 bases from V and 5 bases from J, with 9 bases in between.

A word on this clone: The identical CDR3 is also encoded by other nucleotide sequences in the sample. The chain recombines TRBV6-5 with TRBJ1-1; maybe TRBD1 (5 bases). The CDR3 runs 14 residues. Trimming pared 2 bases from V and 1 base from J, leaving 8 bases between. Germline CDR1 MNHEY, CDR2 SVGAGI. The CDR3 protein is CASSYLRGNTEAFF. The CDR3 bases are TGTGCCAGCAGTTACCTAAGGGGGAACACTGAAGCTTTCTTT.

This chain connects TRBV6-5 to TRBJ2-3; D is unclear. Germline V gene lookup returns CDR1 MNHEY and CDR2 SVGAGI. V gave up 6 bases and J gave up 5 bases, with 6 bases separating them. This CDR3 is built from 11 residues. The CDR3 loop is CASRMEDTQYF. Written as DNA, the CDR3 is TGTGCCAGCAGGATGGAAGATACGCAGTATTTT.

The V and J genes are TRBV19 and TRBJ2-4; TRBD1 agrees at 7 bases. The germline V gene has CDR1 LNHDA and CDR2 SQIVND (reference sequence). The ends lost 5 bases at V and 7 bases at J; junction bases unmatched: 5. The CDR3 totals 13 residues. The CDR3 DNA sequence: TGTGCCAGTAGTGAGGGGGCGGTGAACATTCAGTACTTC. Residues: CASSEGAVNIQYF. The entire variable domain, with the rest obtained from reference TRBV19 and TRBJ2-4, is as follows: DGGITQSPKYLFRKEGQNVTLSCEQNLNHDAMYWYRQDPGQGLRLIYYSQIVNDFQKGDIAEGYSVSREKKESFPLTVTSAQKNPTAFYLCASSEGAVNIQYFGAGTRLSVL.

The chain combines TRBV27 with TRBJ2-3; the D is unclear. Per the germline V gene, CDR1 is MNHEY and CDR2 is SMNVEV (reference sequence). This CDR3 has 13 amino acids. Trimming removed 6 bases at V and 8 bases at J, with 15 bases between. In nucleotides, the CDR3 is TGTGCCAGCAGCGCGACCATGCCATTTACGCAGTATTTT. This gives the protein CASSATMPFTQYF.

The rearrangement uses TRBV28 and TRBJ1-3; D not resolved. Germline V CDR1 and CDR2: MDHEN, SYDVKM. This CDR3 spans 13 amino acids. V gave up 5 bases and J gave up 8 bases, with 13 bases separating them. The CDR3 DNA is TGTGCCAGCAGTCGCCCTCCGGCGGACACCATATATTTT. This gives the protein CASSRPPADTIYF.